The 31 T cell receptor beta chains listed next were all sequenced from one sample in a study of cytomegalovirus exposure and HLA in healthy donors. The study ran its PCR with 60 Vbeta and 13 Jbeta primers. The protocol was immunoSEQ multiplex PCR, while the TCRdb copy is restricted to in-frame clones and leaves out a portion. Here the sample spans around 200,000 clones, 84% being singletons. Sample: PBMCs. These receptor sequences come from a girl aged 2 to 10 in good health and CMV-seropositive.

The chain joins TRBV14 to TRBJ2-7; D may be TRBD2 (6 bases). Germline V gene sequence: CDR1 SGHDN, CDR2 FVKESK. This CDR3 comprises 15 residues. The V and J ends lost 0 bases and 4 bases respectively, with 13 bases between them. The CDR3 loop is CASSQDTGAAYEQYF. The DNA for the CDR3 is TGTGCCAGCAGCCAAGACACGGGAGCGGCGTACGAGCAGTACTTC. Using reference TRBV14 and TRBJ2-7 for the parts outside the CDR3, the full variable domain is EAGVTQFPSHSVIEKGQTVTLRCDPISGHDNLYWYRRVMGKEIKFLLHFVKESKQDESGMPNNRFLAERTGGTYSTLKVQPAELEDSGVYFCASSQDTGAAYEQYFGPGTRLTVT.

CDR3 region: CASSLEQGTSGERADTQYF. The DNA for the CDR3 is TGTGCCAGCAGCTTAGAACAGGGGACTAGCGGGGAGAGGGCAGATACGCAGTATTTT. The genes are TRBV7-9 and TRBJ2-3; 13 bases match TRBD2. Germline V gene sequence: CDR1 SEHNR, CDR2 FQNEAQ (reference sequence). The CDR3 consists of 19 residues. V was clipped by 1 base and J by 4 bases; unmatched bases: 11.

In nucleotides, the CDR3 is TGTGCCACCAGGGACGGAGGCGGCAATCAGCCCCAGCATTTT. This codes for CATRDGGGNQPQHF. The rearrangement joins TRBV6-5 to TRBJ1-5; a possible D gene is TRBD1 (5 bases). In germline, CDR1 is MNHEY, CDR2 SVGAGI. The length of the CDR3 is 14 residues. The ends were cut back, 10 bases at V and 2 bases at J, with 15 bases in the middle.

This clone was seen many times. The V call is TRBV6-6, the J call TRBJ2-1; 7 bases match TRBD2. There are 14 residues in the CDR3. J was trimmed by 0 bases and V by 7 bases; bases with no gene match: 3. Germline V lookup: CDR1 MNHNY, CDR2 SVGAGI (reference sequence). For the CDR3, the DNA is TGTGCCAGCACCGTAGCGGGCTCCTACAATGAGCAGTTCTTC. Protein sequence: CASTVAGSYNEQFF.

The CDR3 loop is CASSPSGGTNEKLFF. The CDR3 coding sequence is TGTGCCAGCAGCCCTTCAGGGGGAACTAATGAAAAACTGTTTTTT. The rearrangement joins TRBV28 to TRBJ1-4; TRBD1 matches 7 bases. Trimming at V came to 6 bases and at J to 1 base, leaving 5 bases not matched to a gene. This CDR3 is 15 amino acids long. The germline V gene has CDR1 MDHEN and CDR2 SYDVKM.

J is TRBJ2-7 and V is TRBV11-3; D not resolved. Germline V gene lookup returns CDR1 SGHNT and CDR2 YENEEA. The CDR3 loop spans 14 amino acids. Trimming left V 1 base short and J 0 bases short, with 7 bases between. CDR3 coding DNA: TGTGCCAGCAGCTTAGTTAGGAGCTCCTACGAGCAGTACTTC. Translated, it gives CASSLVRSSYEQYF.

V gene TRBV9 combines with J gene TRBJ2-1; possible D gene TRBD2, 6 bases. From germline, CDR1 is SGDLS and CDR2 YYNGEE. Trimming removed 2 bases at V and 0 bases at J, with 9 bases between. This CDR3 has 15 amino acids. Here the CDR3 reads CASSVRTTSYNEQFF. CDR3 DNA: TGTGCCAGCAGCGTCCGGACTACCTCCTACAATGAGCAGTTCTTC.

Here the CDR3 reads CASSLVFTGDYGYTF. The CDR3 DNA is TGTGCCAGCAGCTTAGTTTTTACGGGGGACTATGGCTACACCTTC. This chain uses TRBV7-2 with TRBJ1-2; TRBD1 is a possible D gene (5 bases). Per the germline V gene, CDR1 is SGHTA and CDR2 is FQGNSA. The CDR3 covers 15 residues. The V gene lost 1 base and the J gene lost 3 bases, with 12 bases spanning the gap.

The chain employs TRBV10-2 and TRBJ2-1; 7 bases are shared with TRBD1. V lost 2 bases and J lost 5; bases outside the gene matches: 6. The CDR3 is 15 amino acids. Germline assignment: CDR1 WSHSY and CDR2 SAAADI. The CDR3: CASSEPPTGNNEQFF. CDR3 nucleotide sequence: TGCGCCAGCAGTGAGCCCCCGACAGGGAACAATGAGCAGTTCTTC.

This rearrangement joins TRBV11-2 to TRBJ1-1; D may be TRBD1 (5 bases). V shed 0 bases and J shed 6 bases, with 11 bases lying between them. The CDR3 spans 14 residues. Germline V lookup: CDR1 SGHAT, CDR2 FQNNGV. The CDR3 region is CASSLDQGRSEAFF. The CDR3 coding sequence is TGTGCCAGCAGCTTAGATCAGGGCCGGTCTGAAGCTTTCTTT.

V usage is TRBV27 and J usage is TRBJ2-7; the match to TRBD2 covers 8 bases. Germline V gene data show CDR1 as MNHEY and CDR2 as SMNVEV (reference sequence). The CDR3 covers 16 residues. Trimming took 7 bases from V and 2 from J; bases not matched to a gene: 13. The CDR3 DNA reads TGTGCCAGCAACCCCTCTTTAGCGGGGTTCGCCTACGAGCAGTACTTC. Its protein product is CASNPSLAGFAYEQYF.

This chain connects TRBV29-1 to TRBJ2-7; D remains unclear. This CDR3 comprises 12 residues. Trimming stripped 4 bases from V and 2 bases from J, with 9 bases between. CDR1 is SQVTM, CDR2 ANQGSEA, per germline. The CDR3 region has the DNA TGCAGCGTTGTTGAAAGCCCCTACGAGCAGTACTTC. Amino acids: CSVVESPYEQYF.

This chain connects TRBV28 to TRBJ1-3; 7 bases are shared with TRBD1. The V gene's germline CDR1 is MDHEN and CDR2 SYDVKM. With 3 bases clipped from V and 3 bases from J, the junction kept 17 bases outside the gene matches. The CDR3 has 19 residues. CDR3 in amino acids: CASSFPPYRGTAYGNTIYF. CDR3 in DNA: TGTGCCAGCAGTTTTCCCCCTTACCGCGGGACAGCTTATGGAAACACCATATATTTT.

The chain carries TRBV27 and TRBJ2-1; the D is unclear. Germline V CDR1 and CDR2: MNHEY, SMNVEV (reference sequence). V was pared by 6 bases and J by 0 bases, with 9 bases between. The CDR3 extends over 14 amino acids. CDR3 region: CASSGGLSYNEQFF. Here the CDR3 DNA reads TGTGCCAGCAGCGGCGGTCTCTCCTACAATGAGCAGTTCTTC.

The chain recombines TRBV9 with TRBJ1-2, with D possibly being TRBD1 (5 bases). Germline CDR1 is SGDLS and CDR2 is YYNGEE. CDR3 length: 16 amino acids. V gave up 0 bases and J gave up 0 bases, with 12 bases separating them. The CDR3 DNA reads TGTGCCAGCAGCGTAGTAGCAGGGCCAGCTAACTATGGCTACACCTTC. Amino acids: CASSVVAGPANYGYTF.

J is TRBJ1-4 and V is TRBV15; perhaps TRBD1 as D (6 bases). The CDR3 has 17 residues. Germline V CDR1 and CDR2: LNHNV, YYDKDF (reference sequence). Trimming stripped 0 bases from V and 4 bases from J, with 15 bases between. This CDR3 reads CATSRDSRQVINEKLFF. CDR3 nucleotide sequence: TGTGCCACCAGCAGAGATTCCAGACAGGTGATTAATGAAAAACTGTTTTTT.

The V and J genes are TRBV29-1 and TRBJ2-7, with 8 bases aligning to TRBD1. The CDR3 is 13 amino acids. Trimming took 1 base from V and 6 from J; bases not matched to a gene: 5. CDR1 and CDR2 from the germline V gene are SQVTM and ANQGSEA. CDR3 bases: TGCAGCGTTGAAGTACAGGGGGTATGCGAGCAGTACTTC. This sequence encodes CSVEVQGVCEQYF.

The gene calls are TRBV19 and TRBJ1-4; D remains ambiguous. With 5 bases removed from V and 0 bases from J, the gap between germline ends came to 10 bases. CDR3 length equals 15 residues. Germline assignment: CDR1 LNHDA and CDR2 SQIVND (reference sequence). The CDR3 here is CASSFGLTTNEKLFF. In nucleotides, the CDR3 is TGTGCCAGTAGTTTCGGACTGACAACTAATGAAAAACTGTTTTTT.

The genes are TRBV5-4 and TRBJ2-4, with D possibly being TRBD2 (5 bases). The CDR3 contains 14 residues. Germline V gene lookup returns CDR1 SGHNT and CDR2 YYREEE (reference sequence). V gave up 4 bases and J gave up 7 bases, with 15 bases separating them. In nucleotides, the CDR3 is TGTGCCAGCAGCCCTGAGGGCCAGTGGAACATTCAGTACTTC. Amino acid sequence: CASSPEGQWNIQYF.

This chain uses TRBV7-6 with TRBJ2-7; TRBD1 aligns across 10 bases. There are 17 residues in the CDR3. Losses at the gene ends were 3 bases for V and 6 bases for J; bases not matched to a gene: 14. In germline, CDR1 is SGHVS, CDR2 FNYEAQ. CDR3 in DNA: TGTGCCAGCAGCTTCGCGGACTGGGGGACAGGGGTTCCCGAGCAGTACTTC. Translated, it gives CASSFADWGTGVPEQYF.

The genes are TRBV7-8 and TRBJ2-7, with 10 nucleotides matching TRBD1. V lost 6 bases, J lost 3 bases, and 8 bases stayed unmatched. The CDR3 loop spans 15 amino acids. The germline CDR1 and CDR2 sequences are SGHVS and FQNEAQ. CDR3 in DNA: TGTGCCAGCAGTGACCCGCGGGACAGGGGCTACGAGCAGTACTTC. Its translation is CASSDPRDRGYEQYF.

The chain recombines TRBV7-2 with TRBJ1-1, with 9 bases fitting TRBD1. Germline loops: CDR1 SGHTA, CDR2 FQGNSA. The J segment lost 11 bases and the V segment lost 5 bases, leaving 12 bases of the junction unmatched. The CDR3 is made up of 14 amino acids. Here the CDR3 reads CASSRQGDGRAAFF. DNA of the CDR3: TGTGCCAGCAGCCGACAGGGGGATGGGAGGGCGGCTTTCTTT.

V gene TRBV12-5 combines with J gene TRBJ2-2, with TRBD1 as a possible D gene (6 bases). V dropped 1 base and J dropped 4 bases, with 13 bases sitting between them. This CDR3 is 16 amino acids long. The germline V gene has CDR1 LGHNT and CDR2 FRNRAP. The CDR3 sequence: CASGLEGTPGTGELFF. As DNA, the CDR3 is TGTGCTAGTGGTTTGGAGGGGACACCGGGCACCGGGGAGCTGTTTTTT.

The CDR3 region is CASIRSANQYF. The CDR3 DNA sequence: TGTGCCAGCATAAGAAGCGCAAATCAGTACTTC. The J gene is TRBJ2-5, the V gene TRBV2, with no clear D. There are 11 residues in the CDR3. V was shortened by 7 bases and J by 11 bases, with 14 bases between the two germline ends. From germline, CDR1 is SNHLY and CDR2 FYNNEI.

The chain is built from TRBV5-1 and TRBJ2-1; D may be TRBD2 (7 bases). V was shortened by 4 bases and J by 5 bases, with 16 bases between the two germline ends. This CDR3 comprises 15 residues. Germline V CDR1 and CDR2: SGHRS, YFSETQ. In DNA, the CDR3 is TGCGCCAGCAGCCCTGGAGGGGGGGCCCACAATGAGCAGTTCTTC. This codes for CASSPGGGAHNEQFF.

The gene calls are TRBV21-1 and TRBJ1-1. TRBV21-1 corresponds to a pseudogene. This CDR3 contains 15 residues. CDR3 region: CASRERVRMNTEAFF. In DNA, the CDR3 is TGTGCCAGCAGGGAGAGGGTAAGAATGAACACTGAAGCTTTCTTT.

This clone appeared a single time. The chain couples TRBV5-1 to TRBJ2-7, with D tentatively TRBD2 (6 bases). V lost 4 bases to trimming and J lost 4 bases, with 15 bases between them. CDR1 is SGHRS, CDR2 YFSETQ, per germline. The CDR3 length is 14 residues. CDR3 in amino acids: CASSPGESTYEQYF. In DNA form, the CDR3 reads TGCGCCAGCAGCCCGGGGGAATCCACGTACGAGCAGTACTTC.

The chain links TRBV6-1 to TRBJ2-1; tentatively, D is TRBD1 (6 bases). This CDR3 is 15 amino acids long. Between the trimmed V and J ends, which lost 0 bases and 5 bases, there was a span of 11 bases. From germline, CDR1 is MNHNS and CDR2 SASEGT. The CDR3 DNA follows: TGTGCCAGCAGTGAAGCGCAGGGGTTTAACAATGAGCAGTTCTTC. Translating gives CASSEAQGFNNEQFF.

The J gene is TRBJ1-2, the V gene TRBV5-1; D call uncertain. Between the trimmed V and J ends, which lost 0 bases and 7 bases, there was a span of 16 bases. The CDR3 runs 15 residues. The germline gives CDR1 SGHRS, CDR2 YFSETQ. CDR3 nucleotide sequence: TGCGCCAGCAGCTTGGACACTACCTGGGCGGGTGGCTACACCTTC. Translation: CASSLDTTWAGGYTF.

The gene calls are TRBV7-2 and TRBJ2-1; TRBD2 matches at 8 bases. V gave up 6 bases and J gave up 2 bases; unmatched junction bases: 6. Germline CDR1 and CDR2: SGHTA and FQGNSA. This CDR3 contains 15 residues. CDR3 sequence reads: CASSQRGQPYNEQFF. Written as DNA, the CDR3 is TGTGCCAGCAGTCAGCGGGGGCAGCCCTACAATGAGCAGTTCTTC.

This clone has more than one count but fewer than ten. The chain employs TRBV4-2 and TRBJ2-2; 8 nucleotides line up with TRBD1. Per the germline V gene, CDR1 is LGHNA and CDR2 is YNFKEQ. J was trimmed by 6 bases and V by 8 bases; bases with no gene match: 2. This CDR3 region has 12 residues. CDR3 sequence reads: CASRDRSGELFF. The CDR3 DNA follows: TGTGCCAGCCGGGACAGGTCCGGGGAGCTGTTTTTT.